Listed below are T cell receptor beta chains from one sample, sequenced in a study of cytomegalovirus exposure and HLA in healthy donors. This table comes from immunoSEQ multiplex PCR, and its TCRdb copy is limited to in-frame clones, with some not included. The sample holds around 180,000 clones; about 82% are singletons and the top ten take less than 3%. The sample consisted of PBMCs. The receptors originated from a male donor in good health and CMV-seronegative. Both conserved end residues are part of each CDR3.

len	v_gene	j_gene	CDR3aa
14	TRBV7-9	TRBJ1-2	CASSSWTGNYGYTF
14	TRBV23-1	TRBJ1-5	CAIPGERRHQPQHF
17	TRBV5-1	TRBJ2-5	CASSLVVSGGPGETQYF
19	TRBV15	TRBJ2-6	CATARERGAPDSGANVLTF
15	TRBV9	TRBJ1-4	CASSPQGTGNEKLFF
16	TRBV18	TRBJ2-4	CASSRRTGQAKNIQYF
13	TRBV6-5	TRBJ2-5	CASSLASQETQYF
14	TRBV27	TRBJ2-7	CASSPRGSIYEQYF
14	TRBV5-6	TRBJ2-7	CASSFGQGAREQYF
11	TRBV29-1	TRBJ2-1	CSARLDNEQFF
17	TRBV30	TRBJ2-3	CAWSVRRGNVGTDTQYF
15	TRBV18	TRBJ1-2	CASSLKQGADYGYTF
10	TRBV20-1	TRBJ2-7	CSARHYEQYF
16	TRBV7-8	TRBJ2-2	CASSLRDRVNTGELFF
12	TRBV28	TRBJ2-7	CASSQQGQEQYF
12	TRBV7-8	TRBJ2-3	CASSRSTDTQYF
15	TRBV27	TRBJ1-2	CASSLFGGANYGYTF